This T cell receptor beta chain derives from a study of T cells in Graves' hyperthyroidism and ophthalmopathy. Study at large: Sampling of peripheral blood happened at initial diagnosis, prior to any treatment. General observations from the study: Within blood appeared most thyroid clonotypes that had expanded above 0.001.

Using RNA transcripts as the source, TCR beta CDR3 regions were amplified. The primer set for the first-round RT-PCR of the TCR CDR3 was HTBI. TCRdb re-analysed the multiplex PCR reads in MiXCR, keeping a single row per CDR3 protein. Found here are some 510,000 distinct CDR3 sequences, less than 25% of them singletons; the top ten hold around a quarter. Concerning this clonotype itself: Its antigen is currently unknown.

Between the trimmed V and J ends, which lost 10 bases and 0 bases, there was a span of 16 bases. The CDR3 runs to 15 residues. The sequence came from a man aged 18 to 30 with Graves' hyperthyroidism. The V and J genes are TRBV12-3 or TRBV12-4 and TRBJ1-5, with D possibly being TRBD1 (6 bases). Sequences were obtained from blood. The CDR3 DNA sequence: TGTGCCAACCGCCCACAGGGATATAGCAATCAGCCCCAGCATTTT. Amino acid sequence: CANRPQGYSNQPQHF.